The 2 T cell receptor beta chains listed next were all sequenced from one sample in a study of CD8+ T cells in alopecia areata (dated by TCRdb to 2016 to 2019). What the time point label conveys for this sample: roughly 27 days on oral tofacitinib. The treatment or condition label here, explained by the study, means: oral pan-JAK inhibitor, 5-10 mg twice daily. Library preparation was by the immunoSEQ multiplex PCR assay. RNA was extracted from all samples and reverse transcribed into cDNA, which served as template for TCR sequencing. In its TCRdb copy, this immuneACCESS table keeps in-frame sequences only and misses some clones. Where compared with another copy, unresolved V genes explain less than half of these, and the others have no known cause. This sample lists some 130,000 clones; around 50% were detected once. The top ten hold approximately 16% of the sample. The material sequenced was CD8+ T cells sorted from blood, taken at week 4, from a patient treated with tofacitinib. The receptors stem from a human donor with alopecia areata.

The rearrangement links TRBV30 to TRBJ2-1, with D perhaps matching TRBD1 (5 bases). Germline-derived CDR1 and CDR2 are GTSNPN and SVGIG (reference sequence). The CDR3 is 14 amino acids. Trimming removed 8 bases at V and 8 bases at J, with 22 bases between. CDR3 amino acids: CAGAEGWAPDEQFF. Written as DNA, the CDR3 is TGTGCCGGGGCCGAAGGATGGGCTCCCGATGAGCAGTTCTTC.

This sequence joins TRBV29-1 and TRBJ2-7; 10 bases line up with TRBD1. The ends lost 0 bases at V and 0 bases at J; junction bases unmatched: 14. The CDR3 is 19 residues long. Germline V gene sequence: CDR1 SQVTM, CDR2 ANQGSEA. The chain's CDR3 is CSVEDMDPGTGDGSYEQYF. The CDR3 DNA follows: TGCAGCGTTGAAGATATGGACCCCGGGACAGGGGATGGCTCCTACGAGCAGTACTTC.